Following are 4 T cell receptor beta chains from one sample sequenced in a study of shared clonotypes between healthy human individuals. The method was immunoSEQ multiplex PCR; TCRdb's version includes in-frame clones alone and lacks a portion of them. In the table there are 950,000 to 1,200,000 clones, approximately 77% of which are singletons. What was sequenced was memory CD4+ T cells from PBMCs. Subset denoted: CD45RA-negative fraction. The receptors were gathered from a man between 18 and 29 years old in good health. Some clones in this sample may be carry-over from other donors' samples.

This chain connects TRBV19 to TRBJ2-1, with TRBD2 matching over 8 bases. Germline V lookup: CDR1 LNHDA, CDR2 SQIVND (reference sequence). The length of the CDR3 is 14 residues. The V and J ends lost 2 bases and 9 bases, in that order; junction bases with no gene match: 6. Here the CDR3 DNA reads TGTGCCAGTAGTATACACGGGAGGGCCGTTGAGCAGTTCTTC. Encoded protein: CASSIHGRAVEQFF. The whole variable domain, filled in from reference TRBV19 and TRBJ2-1, reads DGGITQSPKYLFRKEGQNVTLSCEQNLNHDAMYWYRQDPGQGLRLIYYSQIVNDFQKGDIAEGYSVSREKKESFPLTVTSAQKNPTAFYLCASSIHGRAVEQFFGPGTRLTVL.

In DNA form, the CDR3 reads TGTGCCAGCAGCCCCATCCCGGGGGGCGAGCAGTACTTC. Translation: CASSPIPGGEQYF. V is TRBV5-4 and J is TRBJ2-7, with 7 nucleotides matching TRBD2. The junction had 7 bases not matched to a gene; V was cut back by 4 bases and J by 6 bases. The CDR3 length is 13 residues. Germline V lookup: CDR1 SGHNT, CDR2 YYREEE (reference sequence). The full variable domain, rest sourced from reference TRBV5-4 and TRBJ2-7, is ETGVTQSPTHLIKTRGQQVTLRCSSQSGHNTVSWYQQALGQGPQFIFQYYREEENGRGNFPPRFSGLQFPNYSSELNVNALELDDSALYLCASSPIPGGEQYFGPGTRLTVT.

This clone was seen repeatedly, ten times or more. The chain employs TRBV5-1 and TRBJ1-4; 7 bases match TRBD1. V shed 2 bases and J 8 bases; nucleotides not matched to a gene: 6. The V gene's germline CDR1 is SGHRS and CDR2 YFSETQ. The CDR3 extends over 14 amino acids. Written as DNA, the CDR3 is TGCGCCAGCAGCTTACGGGACAGAGGGGAAAAACTGTTTTTT. Translating gives CASSLRDRGEKLFF.

This clone was recorded a few times. The chain is built from TRBV19 and TRBJ1-1, with D maybe TRBD1 (6 bases). This CDR3 region has 15 residues. In germline, CDR1 is LNHDA, CDR2 SQIVND (reference sequence). Trimming took off 6 bases at V and 3 bases at J, with 17 bases between the two ends. The CDR3 DNA sequence: TGTGCCAGTAGGACGGGGGCGGGTAGGGACACTGAAGCTTTCTTT. It specifies CASRTGAGRDTEAFF.